This TCR beta chain was profiled in a study of tumor and adjacent non-tumor tissue in lung cancer. As for the study in general: Millions of productive TCRbeta reads were obtained per sample on average.

Study results and caveats: Normal lung showed higher cumulative top 100 clone frequency than tumor.

Worth noting for this clonotype: What it binds is not known. The junction differs from germline at one of its ends, possibly a read error.

Three rounds of nested PCR, following a modified ARM-PCR protocol, produced the TCRbeta library. One entry per CDR3 protein, called by TCRdb with MiXCR from the multiplex PCR reads. This table has 65,000 to 95,000 distinct CDR3 sequences, around 80% appearing once. The CDR3 is made up of 11 amino acids. CDR1 DFQATT and CDR2 SNEGSKA come from the germline V gene (reference sequence). No cell sorting was done before RNA was extracted from the tissue. The V gene is TRBV20-1, the J gene TRBJ1-1, with unresolved D. The sequence was obtained from a woman aged 45-59 years with non-small cell lung cancer. The sequencing input was lung tumor tissue. CDR3 amino acids: CSATPDRVALF. The CDR3 region has the DNA TGCAGTGCTACTCCTGATAGGGTAGCTTTATTT.